This TCR beta chain was recovered during a study of cytomegalovirus exposure and HLA in healthy donors. Study findings and constraints: DRB1 showed the most TCR associations and HLA-C the fewest in a later analysis, as rates varied by HLA locus.

Primers included in the PCR were 60 Vbeta and 13 Jbeta primers. Produced via immunoSEQ multiplex PCR; TCRdb's table is partial and in-frame only. The table lists 100,000 to 150,000 clones, over 65% of them singletons. Germline V gives CDR1 ENHRY, CDR2 SYGVKD. The CDR3 covers 14 residues. The ends lost 3 bases at V and 8 bases at J; junction bases unmatched: 5. Details on this clone: Its antigen remains unknown.

The sample consisted of PBMCs. The TCR was taken from a man younger than 35 in good health and CMV-seropositive. V is TRBV10-3 and J is TRBJ2-1; TRBD2 matches at 9 bases. The CDR3 spells CAISEGGGADEQFF. The CDR3 DNA follows: TGTGCCATCAGTGAAGGCGGGGGGGCCGATGAGCAGTTCTTC.